The T cell receptor (beta chain) under discussion was sequenced for a study of T cells in Graves' hyperthyroidism and ophthalmopathy. Many counts were recorded for this clonotype. Amplification yielded TCR beta CDR3 regions, with RNA transcripts as the source. A first-round RT-PCR of the TCR CDR3 used the HTBI primer set. TCRdb recomputed calls from the multiplex PCR reads with MiXCR, one row per CDR3 protein. The table records about 480,000 distinct CDR3 sequences, under 15% of them present only once. Between the trimmed V and J ends, which lost 6 bases and 7 bases, there was a span of 6 bases. The CDR3 consists of 10 residues. For Graves' hyperthyroidism to be stable, ophthalmopathy could not progress within 18 months. Hyperthyroidism, newly diagnosed and lasting under 2 months, affected patients aged 18 to 65.

The sample taken for sequencing was blood. V is TRBV12-3 or TRBV12-4 and J is TRBJ1-1; D remains ambiguous. This sequence originates from a woman younger than 30 with Graves' hyperthyroidism. The CDR3 DNA reads TGTGCCAGCAGGGACGGTGAAGCTTTCTTT. It encodes CASRDGEAFF.